The rows below give T cell receptor beta chains drawn from one sample of a study of blood T cell repertoires in COVID-19. Only in-frame clones appear in the TCRdb table, and some are missing; sequencing was by immunoSEQ multiplex PCR. In the table there are 350,000 to 400,000 clones, roughly 90% of which are singletons. What was sequenced was PBMCs or T cells enriched from blood (not recorded which). The source of these receptors is a woman aged 35 to 49 who had been exposed to COVID-19. Both conserved end residues are part of each CDR3. Fields, in order: CDR3 protein, V gene, D gene, J gene. The D gene is left open where the match is weak.

CDR3: CASSEGTASGNTIYF; V: TRBV10-1; D: NA; J: TRBJ1-3
CDR3: CATSSAQVKVEKLFF; V: TRBV15; D: NA; J: TRBJ1-4
CDR3: CASSLYQETFINYGYTF; V: TRBV5-1; D: NA; J: TRBJ1-2
CDR3: CASSELGGYQPQHF; V: TRBV2; D: NA; J: TRBJ1-5
CDR3: CASSPPAGDHTEAFF; V: TRBV18; D: NA; J: TRBJ1-1
CDR3: CASSVAGDTEAFF; V: TRBV9; D: NA; J: TRBJ1-1
CDR3: CACPAGEKLFF; V: TRBV30; D: NA; J: TRBJ1-4
CDR3: CATSAEDRNQPQHF; V: TRBV24-1; D: TRBD1; J: TRBJ1-5
CDR3: CAISDWTGSYEQYF; V: TRBV10-3; D: TRBD1; J: TRBJ2-7
CDR3: CASSLGPGSYEQYF; V: TRBV5-4; D: NA; J: TRBJ2-7
CDR3: CASSLTPLSSYNEQFF; V: TRBV7-3; D: NA; J: TRBJ2-1
CDR3: CASEDSFYGYTF; V: TRBV5-6; D: NA; J: TRBJ1-2
CDR3: CASSLRSSTDTQYF; V: TRBV7-3; D: NA; J: TRBJ2-3
CDR3: CASSQTPPGPQHF; V: TRBV2; D: NA; J: TRBJ1-5
CDR3: CASSARLTGQQFF; V: TRBV11-3; D: NA; J: TRBJ2-1
CDR3: CASSLPGGQETQYF; V: TRBV7-8; D: TRBD2; J: TRBJ2-5
CDR3: CASRHTGGTEAFF; V: TRBV13; D: TRBD1; J: TRBJ1-1
CDR3: CASSAWGLGNTEAFF; V: TRBV2; D: NA; J: TRBJ1-1
CDR3: CASSAQGWNSPLHF; V: TRBV9; D: NA; J: TRBJ1-6
CDR3: CASNTPGGAANQPQHF; V: TRBV6-6; D: NA; J: TRBJ1-5
CDR3: CAWSRGRNNQPQHF; V: TRBV30; D: TRBD1; J: TRBJ1-5
CDR3: CATSDAGLNEQFF; V: TRBV24-1; D: NA; J: TRBJ2-1
CDR3: CASSLNSNYGYTF; V: TRBV5-4; D: NA; J: TRBJ1-2
CDR3: CASSLEGGRTGGELFF; V: TRBV7-3; D: NA; J: TRBJ2-2
CDR3: CSARTGETQYF; V: TRBV20-1; D: NA; J: TRBJ2-5
CDR3: CASSLGQQNTEAFF; V: TRBV5-1; D: NA; J: TRBJ1-1
CDR3: CASSFTQTLNTEAFF; V: TRBV5-1; D: NA; J: TRBJ1-1
CDR3: CASSPLVAVNEQFF; V: TRBV3-1/TRBV3-2; D: NA; J: TRBJ2-1
CDR3: CATSDYRRDTQYF; V: TRBV24-1; D: NA; J: TRBJ2-3
CDR3: CATSAGGLDGYTF; V: TRBV24-1; D: NA; J: TRBJ1-2
CDR3: CASSIRADFSGNTIYF; V: TRBV19; D: NA; J: TRBJ1-3
CDR3: CASSPRDSGANVLTF; V: TRBV7-2; D: NA; J: TRBJ2-6
CDR3: CASSPGTSQETQYF; V: TRBV2; D: TRBD2; J: TRBJ2-5
CDR3: CASSAGGSGNTIYF; V: TRBV19; D: NA; J: TRBJ1-3
CDR3: CASSLTGTGNTEAFF; V: TRBV5-1; D: TRBD1; J: TRBJ1-1
CDR3: CASSSRGDTEAFF; V: TRBV11-1; D: TRBD1; J: TRBJ1-1
CDR3: CASSLSDRVTSYGYTF; V: TRBV7-8; D: TRBD1; J: TRBJ1-2
CDR3: CASSLGVDQPQHF; V: TRBV5-1; D: NA; J: TRBJ1-5
CDR3: CASSLGLAGAGEQYF; V: TRBV5-1; D: TRBD2; J: TRBJ2-7
CDR3: CASSLSRAPLHF; V: TRBV11-2; D: NA; J: TRBJ1-6
CDR3: CASGLFLNTEAFF; V: TRBV12-5; D: NA; J: TRBJ1-1
CDR3: CASSLRRVGTGELFF; V: TRBV7-9; D: NA; J: TRBJ2-2
CDR3: CASSYQGDNSPLHF; V: TRBV6-5; D: TRBD1; J: TRBJ1-6
CDR3: CASSLVLAGGYNEQFF; V: TRBV5-1; D: TRBD2; J: TRBJ2-1
CDR3: CASSSPADTDTQYF; V: TRBV4-1; D: NA; J: TRBJ2-3
CDR3: CASSVMWDSYGYTF; V: TRBV9; D: TRBD1; J: TRBJ1-2